This TCR beta chain was observed in a study of blood T cell repertoires in COVID-19 (dated by TCRdb to the early 2020s). About the investigation overall: The collaborator samples originated in the United States, Italy and Spain and spanned the acute and convalescent phases of COVID-19. The repertoires were made available in a free public database intended to serve as a resource for research on the immune response to SARS-CoV-2. Where available, HLA class I and class II types were obtained from metadata supplied by the sample provider rather than from assay-based typing. The material from the prospective study consisted of cDNA or gDNA derived from T cells, B-cell-depleted T cells, or PBMCs. The dataset comprised deeply sampled blood TCRbeta repertoires from subjects exposed to, actively infected with, or recovered from COVID-19. A de-identified subject ID, COVID-19 status, age in years and sex were almost always included in the sample metadata. Samples came from the ongoing ImmuneRACE study (first 160 participants) plus 1,254 subjects from 6 global collaborators. The paper as a whole reports these results and caveats: The quantity of clinical and demographic metadata differed by source and by participant and was supplied without curation.

In the prospective study, participants were roughly 18 to 100 years old, resided in under 30 geographic areas of the United States, and were enrolled through a virtual design. In the prospective study, cohorts were assigned on the basis of participant-reported clinical history obtained from a screening survey and a study questionnaire. Recovered participants in ImmuneRACE Cohort 3 were defined by two consecutive negative NP/OP PCR tests, clearance by a healthcare professional, or resolution of symptoms. Each participant in the prospective study had whole blood, serum and a nasopharyngeal or oropharyngeal swab collected by mobile phlebotomists. Additional blood draws and questionnaires over an approximately 2-month period could optionally be provided by prospective study participants. Before DNA extraction, prospective study blood samples were shipped either frozen or at room temperature. TCRbeta CDR3 regions were amplified from genomic DNA using the immunoSEQ Assay, a bias-controlled multiplex PCR. The original methods were these. Nucleated cell counts per sample were estimated from amplification of reference gene primers within the assay. To quantify the absolute abundance of each unique TCRbeta CDR3 rearrangement, sequence reads were collapsed and filtered. For each sample, productive Simpson clonality was calculated by taking the square root of Simpson's diversity index across productive rearrangements. TCRdb limited this immuneACCESS table to in-frame rearrangements with V and J called. A share of clones is missing; checked studies link under half to unresolved V genes, and the rest is unexplained. V and J calls and clone size come straight from that table; D and trimming were deduced from the DNA. For this sample there are roughly 290,000 clones; 70% to 90% appear just once. Roughly 2.2% of the sample goes to the ten largest clones.

On this clone: It has no known antigen specificity. No per-base quality is available; no much larger clone lies one base away.

CDR1 is given as SGHRS and CDR2 as YFSETQ, both from the germline V gene. A distance of 8 bases separates the germline ends of V and J, which lose 4 bases and 4 bases respectively. The CDR3 numbers 12 residues from cysteine through phenylalanine. The entry retains the CDR3 DNA only, 36 bases that are in frame from base 1. The sequenced sample consisted of PBMCs or T cells enriched from blood (not recorded which). Recombination linked TRBV5-1 to TRBJ1-2; too little of a D gene remains to name it. The receptor comes from a man in his thirties or forties who had recovered from COVID-19. The sequence in DNA is TGCGCCAGCAGCGAAGAGAGCTATGGCTACACCTTC. It is translated as CASSEESYGYTF. Outside the CDR3, residues come from the reference TRBV5-1 and TRBJ1-2 proteins, so the full variable domain is: KAGVTQTPRYLIKTRGQQVTLSCSPISGHRSVSWYQQTPGQGLQFLFEYFSETQRNKGNFPGRFSGRQFSNSRSEMNVSTLELGDSALYLCASSEESYGYTFGSGTRLTVV.